This is a list of T cell receptor beta chains from one sample in a study of T cells in Graves' hyperthyroidism and ophthalmopathy. In TCRdb, the multiplex PCR reads were re-called with MiXCR into one record per CDR3 protein. The sample contains under 400,000 distinct CDR3 sequences, about 14% of which appear only once. Sequenced material: blood. The receptors originated from a woman aged 55-70 years with Graves' hyperthyroidism. The CDR3 runs from the conserved cysteine through the conserved F or W. Not all rows give a size; the values are once, few, many and, for expanded clones, a class.

V,size,J,CDR3
TRBV3-1,many,TRBJ2-6,CASSLQRFRANVLTF
TRBV20-1,many,TRBJ1-4,CSARTGAEGEKLFF
TRBV11-2,large,TRBJ2-1,CASSFLAGGGVNEQFF
TRBV15,many,TRBJ1-5,CATSRGLGSNQPQHF
TRBV20-1,NA,TRBJ1-1,CSAPRGGYSEAFF
TRBV11-2,many,TRBJ1-4,CASSLGQVGIEKLFF
TRBV20-1,NA,TRBJ2-1,CSARGSGEPSNEQFF
TRBV9,NA,TRBJ1-4,CASSVQSTNEKLFF
TRBV20-1,NA,TRBJ2-5,CSVSAGVETQYF
TRBV24-1,few,TRBJ2-2,CATSDLPLNTGELFF
TRBV7-3,few,TRBJ2-1,CASSLRSDNEQFF
TRBV5-1,many,TRBJ1-5,CASREYSNQPQHF
TRBV19,NA,TRBJ2-4,CASSTLAGAGKNIQYF
TRBV6-2/TRBV6-3,many,TRBJ2-7,CASRTLAGARNEQYF
TRBV5-1,few,TRBJ2-7,CASSPVGQGTYEQYF
TRBV6-1,many,TRBJ1-5,CASSEAGQGLNQPQHF
TRBV24-1,NA,TRBJ1-2,CATSDLTVGGYTF
TRBV18,many,TRBJ1-1,CASSPRVVTALVGAFF
TRBV24-1,many,TRBJ2-5,CATSGPSPGTQYF
TRBV11-2,NA,TRBJ2-1,CASNYGTGTYNEQFF
TRBV24-1,many,TRBJ2-3,CATMGQTTDTQYF
TRBV20-1,few,TRBJ1-1,CSASDDGTEAFF
TRBV18,many,TRBJ2-3,CASSPPIAGPLGTDTQYF
TRBV12-3/TRBV12-4,many,TRBJ1-3,CASRSQGISGNTIYF
TRBV7-2,NA,TRBJ2-1,CASSPLALAYNEQFF
TRBV11-1,many,TRBJ2-1,CASREMMLYNEQFF
TRBV7-9,many,TRBJ1-1,CASSLLEGTEAFF
TRBV7-8,many,TRBJ2-1,CASSSPGLKPYNEQFF
TRBV5-1,many,TRBJ1-2,CASSAQSDREYGYTF
TRBV12-3/TRBV12-4,many,TRBJ2-2,CASSYRETGELFF
TRBV10-2,few,TRBJ1-1,CASVGGGKPTEAFF
TRBV6-1,many,TRBJ2-1,CASSDGTGRFYNEQFF
TRBV11-3,NA,TRBJ2-2,CASSLDPGANTGELFF
TRBV12-3/TRBV12-4,many,TRBJ1-2,CASRGAREYDYGYTF
TRBV5-6,many,TRBJ2-7,CASSPRAGISYEQYF
TRBV7-9,few,TRBJ2-2,CASPNTGELFF
TRBV19,NA,TRBJ2-1,CASSMWDSDNEQFF
TRBV5-1,few,TRBJ1-2,CASSLSTGGSYGYTF
TRBV5-1,few,TRBJ2-5,CASSLRGGLEETQYF
TRBV24-1,few,TRBJ2-2,CATSDLRQGSGELFF
TRBV12-3/TRBV12-4,NA,TRBJ2-5,CASSRDSEETQYF
TRBV2,many,TRBJ2-1,CASIGGGHNEQFF
TRBV24-1,NA,TRBJ2-1,CATSDVPQGGEQFF
TRBV10-3,few,TRBJ2-2,CAISHPGHNTGELFF
TRBV11-3,many,TRBJ2-1,CASSRGQGRREQFF
TRBV2,NA,TRBJ2-2,CASSESHAGELFF
TRBV18,many,TRBJ1-1,CASSQYGGEVNTEAFF
TRBV7-9,many,TRBJ1-2,CASSENRYYGYTF
TRBV5-1,many,TRBJ1-2,CASSLYAGDYGYTF
TRBV9,NA,TRBJ2-4,CASSGPTGRHIQYF
TRBV28,NA,TRBJ2-5,CASSPRDRQVQETQYF
TRBV20-1,many,TRBJ1-6,CSARRDTDSPLHF
TRBV5-1,many,TRBJ1-5,CASREGTGNNQPQHF
TRBV20-1,many,TRBJ2-5,CSAPPASGQETQYF
TRBV2,many,TRBJ2-1,CASSVEGTSVYNEQFF
TRBV11-2,many,TRBJ1-1,CASSLQVGGTEAFF
TRBV5-1,many,TRBJ2-1,CASSLSAGVSYNEQFF
TRBV7-2,few,TRBJ2-1,CASSLSGGGGEQFF
TRBV6-5,many,TRBJ1-2,CASSYSGTEYGYTF
TRBV3-1,few,TRBJ1-5,CASSQGQGGSGQPQHF